The next 9 T cell receptor beta chains were all read from a single sample in a study of monozygotic twins with inflammatory bowel disease. TCRdb re-analyzed the 5' RACE reads; it lists each CDR3 protein once, without DNA. The repertoire table contains 310,000 or so distinct CDR3 sequences. The specimen sequenced was blood. These receptors all come from a human donor with ulcerative colitis or Crohn's disease, or a healthy co-twin of an affected twin (not recorded which).

The rearrangement links TRBV7-7 to TRBJ2-2; TCRdb selects TRBD1, and the lack of DNA leaves this call unchecked. The CDR3 has 11 amino acids. Germline V gene sequence: CDR1 SSHAT, CDR2 FNYEAQ (reference sequence). CDR3 sequence: CAAGAFGELFF.

The chain joins TRBV20-1 to TRBJ1-5; TCRdb outputs TRBD1, but without DNA this stays unchecked. Germline V CDR1 and CDR2: DFQATT, SNEGSKA (reference sequence). The CDR3 is 15 residues long. CDR3 sequence: CSARGVSGYYQPQHF.

The V gene is TRBV5-4, the J gene TRBJ2-5; the TRBD1 assignment by TCRdb is unverifiable without DNA. The CDR3 extends over 14 amino acids. Per germline, CDR1 SGHNT and CDR2 YYREEE (reference sequence). CDR3: CASRGADLQETQYF. The full variable domain, in which reference TRBV5-4 and TRBJ2-5 provide the parts outside the CDR3, is ETGVTQSPTHLIKTRGQQVTLRCSSQSGHNTVSWYQQALGQGPQFIFQYYREEENGRGNFPPRFSGLQFPNYSSELNVNALELDDSALYLCASRGADLQETQYFGPGTRLLVL.

The V call is TRBV6-2 or TRBV6-3, the J call TRBJ2-1; TCRdb designates TRBD1, a call that cannot be tested without DNA. The CDR3 runs 12 residues. Germline CDR1 MNHEY, CDR2 SVGEGT. CDR3: CASRTLPGEQFF.

The chain employs TRBV5-1 and TRBJ1-1. CDR3 size: 15 residues. CDR1 and CDR2 (germline): SGHRS, YFSETQ. The CDR3 is CASSLIAGMKGEAFF.

The chain couples TRBV4-1 to TRBJ2-3. The CDR3 has 15 residues. The V gene's germline CDR1 is MGHRA and CDR2 YSYEKL. This chain's CDR3 is CASSQERLNTDTQYF.

V and J are TRBV20-1 and TRBJ2-1; TCRdb's D call, TRBD2, is unchecked because there is no DNA. The CDR3 is 16 amino acids. CDR1 is DFQATT and CDR2 is SNEGSKA in the germline V gene (reference sequence). CDR3 amino acids: CSARPTSGESYNEQFF.

This chain connects TRBV7-6 to TRBJ1-2; the D gene TCRdb calls, TRBD1, cannot be checked with no DNA. The CDR3 totals 15 residues. CDR1 and CDR2 from the germline V gene are SGHVS and FNYEAQ. The CDR3 is CASSLAEGRGSGYTF. Based on the CDR3 plus reference TRBV7-6 and TRBJ1-2, the full variable domain is GAGVSQSPRYKVTKRGQDVALRCDPISGHVSLYWYRQALGQGPEFLTYFNYEAQQDKSGLPNDRFSAERPEGSISTLTIQRTEQRDSAMYRCASSLAEGRGSGYTFGSGTRLTVV.

The rearrangement joins TRBV4-2 to TRBJ2-1; the D gene TCRdb calls, TRBD1, cannot be checked with no DNA. The germline V gene encodes CDR1 LGHNA and CDR2 YNFKEQ. This CDR3 has 16 residues. The CDR3 here is CASSQDLGVRGNEQFF.